A single sample gave rise to the 12 T cell receptor beta chains below, sequenced in a study of shared clonotypes between healthy human individuals. Here immunoSEQ multiplex PCR was the method, and the copy in TCRdb shows in-frame clones only, minus some. Among fewer than 3 million clones listed, roughly 92% were seen once. Sequences were obtained from naive CD4+ T cells from PBMCs. The subset here: CD45RA+ positively selected. The receptors derive from a man between 18 and 35 years old in good health. Some clones in this sample may be carry-over from other donors' samples.

The CDR3 DNA reads as TGTGCCAGCAGCTTAGCGCTTCGGACAGGAAACACCATATATTTT. Translating it yields CASSLALRTGNTIYF. The chain recombines TRBV7-9 with TRBJ1-3, with D possibly matching TRBD1 (5 bases). CDR3 length: 15 amino acids. Trimming shortened V by 0 bases and J by 4 bases, and 10 bases separated the two germline ends. CDR1 is SEHNR, CDR2 FQNEAQ, per germline (reference sequence).

The rearrangement uses TRBV6-1 and TRBJ1-2, with D uncertain. The CDR3 is 17 residues long. CDR1 MNHNS and CDR2 SASEGT come from the germline V gene. V was cut by 4 bases and J by 8 bases, with 26 bases left in between. The CDR3 protein is CASSASINSYGYLGYTF. In DNA, the CDR3 is TGTGCCAGCAGTGCATCCATAAACAGCTACGGATATTTGGGCTACACCTTC.

The gene calls are TRBV5-8 and TRBJ2-7, with D perhaps matching TRBD2 (7 bases). Germline CDR1 is SGHTS and CDR2 is YDEGEE. V was clipped by 6 bases and J by 4 bases, with 17 bases between them. CDR3 size: 14 residues. CDR3 DNA sequence: TGTGCCAGCATCAGGGGAGGGACATTTTACGAGCAGTACTTC. Its translation: CASIRGGTFYEQYF.

Concerning this clone: Other DNA sequences in the same sample also yield this CDR3. The chain has TRBV5-1 and TRBJ2-1, with 7 bases identical to TRBD2. The junction had 7 bases not matched to a gene; V was cut back by 4 bases and J by 0 bases. The germline V gene encodes CDR1 SGHRS and CDR2 YFSETQ. This CDR3 is built from 16 residues. CDR3 in DNA: TGCGCCAGCAGCGTGCTTAGCGGGTCCTCCTACAATGAGCAGTTCTTC. Its translation: CASSVLSGSSYNEQFF.

CDR3 in amino acids: CASSPPHCYREDDGYTF. Written as DNA, the CDR3 is TGTGCCAGCAGCCCACCCCATTGTTACAGGGAGGACGATGGCTACACCTTC. The chain has TRBV11-3 and TRBJ1-2, with D perhaps TRBD1 (6 bases). The CDR3 runs 17 residues. V was cut by 5 bases and J by 6 bases, with 25 bases left in between. The germline CDR1 and CDR2 sequences are SGHNT and YENEEA. The whole variable domain, remainder taken from reference TRBV11-3 and TRBJ1-2, is EAGVVQSPRYKIIEKKQPVAFWCNPISGHNTLYWYLQNLGQGPELLIRYENEEAVDDSQLPKDRFSAERLKGVDSTLKIQPAELGDSAVYLCASSPPHCYREDDGYTFGSGTRLTVV.

As regards this clone: The same CDR3 arises from other DNA sequences in this sample as well. This sequence joins TRBV5-1 and TRBJ2-1; 9 bases align to TRBD1. CDR1 and CDR2 (germline): SGHRS, YFSETQ. This CDR3 has 14 amino acids. V was pared by 4 bases and J by 4 bases, with 3 bases of the junction left unmatched. CDR3 nucleotide sequence: TGCGCCAGCAGCCGTGGGACAGGGTACAATGAGCAGTTCTTC. Its protein is CASSRGTGYNEQFF.

This clone was found once. The rearrangement uses TRBV7-2 and TRBJ1-1; tentative D call: TRBD1 (5 bases). V lost 5 bases, J lost 3 bases, and 16 bases lay in between. This CDR3 is built from 15 residues. Germline V gene data show CDR1 as SGHTA and CDR2 as FQGNSA. The CDR3 protein is CASSEGRGTDTEAFF. CDR3 DNA: TGTGCCAGCAGCGAGGGACGGGGGACCGACACTGAAGCTTTCTTT.

The V and J genes are TRBV28 and TRBJ2-1; 7 nucleotides align to TRBD2. J lost 2 bases, V lost 8 bases, and 9 bases had no gene match. The CDR3 spans 15 residues. Germline values: CDR1 MDHEN, CDR2 SYDVKM. The CDR3 region has the DNA TGTGCCAGCCTCCCGGGAGGACCAACCTACAATGAGCAGTTCTTC. Encoded protein: CASLPGGPTYNEQFF. Drawing the rest from reference TRBV28 and TRBJ2-1, the complete variable domain is DVKVTQSSRYLVKRTGEKVFLECVQDMDHENMFWYRQDPGLGLRLIYFSYDVKMKEKGDIPEGYSVSREKKERFSLILESASTNQTSMYLCASLPGGPTYNEQFFGPGTRLTVL.

V is TRBV6-5 and J is TRBJ1-2, with D maybe TRBD1 (6 bases). Trimming left V 1 base short and J 5 bases short, with 8 bases between. CDR1 and CDR2 from the germline V gene are MNHEY and SVGAGI. The CDR3 covers 13 residues. Written as DNA, the CDR3 is TGTGCCAGCAGTTACTTAACAGGGTATGGCTACACCTTC. This codes for CASSYLTGYGYTF.

The chain uses TRBV7-8 and TRBJ1-2, with D perhaps matching TRBD1 (5 bases). Trimming pared 4 bases from V and 7 bases from J, leaving 16 bases between. CDR3 length: 14 residues. Germline loops: CDR1 SGHVS, CDR2 FQNEAQ. CDR3 coding DNA: TGTGCCAGCAGCTCCCGCCAGGGCGGCTCTGGCTACACCTTC. This sequence encodes CASSSRQGGSGYTF.

The count of this clone is one. The chain recombines TRBV7-6 with TRBJ2-2; TRBD1 aligns across 8 bases. Germline loops: CDR1 SGHVS, CDR2 FNYEAQ. J was trimmed by 4 bases and V by 2 bases; bases with no gene match: 6. The CDR3 extends over 16 amino acids. The chain's CDR3 is CASSLSTGTGTGELFF. The CDR3 nucleotides read TGTGCCAGCAGCTTATCTACCGGGACAGGCACCGGGGAGCTGTTTTTT.

V and J are TRBV5-1 and TRBJ1-1; a possible D gene is TRBD1 (6 bases). V was clipped by 4 bases and J by 5 bases, with 18 bases between them. The CDR3 sequence is 15 residues long. Germline CDR1 reads SGHRS; CDR2 reads YFSETQ. The CDR3 here is CASSESMGGRTEAFF. Written as DNA, the CDR3 is TGCGCCAGCAGCGAATCGATGGGGGGGCGGACTGAAGCTTTCTTT.